Shown below are 27 T cell receptor beta chains from a single sample sequenced in a study of T cells in Graves' hyperthyroidism and ophthalmopathy. There were TCR beta CDR3 regions amplified from RNA transcripts. The HTBI set primed first-round TCR CDR3 RT-PCR. TCRdb ran MiXCR on the multiplex PCR reads and lists one entry per CDR3 protein. The sample lists 500,000 to 750,000 distinct CDR3 sequences, around 42% occurring once. Source material: peripheral blood or thyroid tissue (not recorded which). These receptors came from a woman between 18 and 30 years old with Graves' hyperthyroidism.

The sample holds a few counts of this clonotype. The CDR3 DNA follows: TGCAGCTTAGCGGGAAACACTGAAGCTTTCTTT. Encoded protein: CSLAGNTEAFF. The rearrangement links TRBV29-1 to TRBJ1-1; unclear D gene. Trimming cost V 8 bases and J 2 bases, with 9 bases left between them. The germline V gene encodes CDR1 SQVTM and CDR2 ANQGSEA. The CDR3 totals 11 residues.

This clonotype was seen many times. This chain joins TRBV12-3 or TRBV12-4 and TRBJ1-2; 11 bases agree with TRBD1. The CDR3 is made up of 14 amino acids. J lost 7 bases, V lost 5 bases, and 6 bases had no gene match. The CDR3 loop is CASSAGTGGVGYTF. Here the CDR3 DNA reads TGTGCCAGCAGTGCCGGGACAGGGGGGGTTGGCTACACCTTC.

The chain couples TRBV11-1 to TRBJ2-5; D possibly corresponds to TRBD2 (6 bases). CDR1 is SGHAT and CDR2 is FQDESV in the germline V gene (reference sequence). The CDR3 runs 15 residues. V dropped 2 bases and J dropped 7 bases, with 17 bases sitting between them. The CDR3 reads CASSLIPGDGATQYF. CDR3 nucleotides: TGTGCCAGCAGCTTAATACCGGGGGACGGTGCGACCCAGTACTTC.

The chain has TRBV7-2 and TRBJ2-7, with 7 bases identical to TRBD2. Germline V CDR1 and CDR2: SGHTA, FQGNSA. The CDR3 covers 14 residues. The ends lost 1 base at V and 3 bases at J; junction bases unmatched: 3. CDR3 nucleotide sequence: TGTGCCAGCAGCTTAGATGGGAGGGACTACGAGCAGTACTTC. Translation: CASSLDGRDYEQYF.

V and J are TRBV10-3 and TRBJ2-1; 7 bases are shared with TRBD1. Germline values: CDR1 ENHRY, CDR2 SYGVKD. The CDR3 sequence is 16 residues long. Trimming removed 7 bases from V and 0 bases from J; junction bases left unmatched: 9. The CDR3, as DNA: TGTGCCATCACTGCGGACAGGCGTAGCTCCTACAATGAGCAGTTCTTC. Protein sequence: CAITADRRSSYNEQFF.

Worth noting for this clonotype: One junction end disagrees with the germline gene, perhaps due to a read error. Written as DNA, the CDR3 is TGTGCCACCAGCAAAAGGAACACCGGGAAGCTGTTTTTT. This sequence encodes CATSKRNTGKLFF. The chain carries TRBV15 and TRBJ2-2; weak D call: TRBD2 (5 bases). Germline lookup yields CDR1 LNHNV and CDR2 YYDKDF (reference sequence). The length of the CDR3 is 13 residues. The whole variable domain, remainder taken from reference TRBV15 and TRBJ2-2, is DAMVIQNPRYQVTQFGKPVTLSCSQTLNHNVMYWYQQKSSQAPKLLFHYYDKDFNNEADTPDNFQSRRPNTSFCFLDIRSPGLGDTAMYLCATSKRNTGKLFFGEGSRLTVL.

The chain has TRBV2 and TRBJ2-7; TRBD2 agrees at 10 bases. Germline lookup yields CDR1 SNHLY and CDR2 FYNNEI. The CDR3 sequence is 14 residues long. The CDR3 loop reads CASPSGGSSYEQYF. The CDR3 DNA sequence: TGTGCTAGCCCTAGCGGGGGAAGCTCCTACGAGCAGTACTTC.

This sequence joins TRBV2 and TRBJ1-6; 10 bases map to TRBD1. The CDR3 extends over 15 amino acids. The germline gives CDR1 SNHLY, CDR2 FYNNEI. J lost 7 bases, V lost 4 bases, and 4 bases had no gene match. The CDR3 DNA sequence: TGTGCCAGCAGTGGACAGGGGGCAGGAAATTCACCCCTCCACTTT. As protein: CASSGQGAGNSPLHF.

The chain combines TRBV27 with TRBJ2-7; TRBD2 is a possible D gene (6 bases). V was trimmed by 1 base and J by 5 bases, leaving 12 bases between them. CDR1 is MNHEY and CDR2 is SMNVEV in the germline V gene (reference sequence). This CDR3 region has 14 residues. CDR3 sequence (DNA): TGTGCCAGCAGTTTATTTAGCGGACCCCACGAGCAGTACTTC. Translation: CASSLFSGPHEQYF.

The genes are TRBV7-2 and TRBJ2-5; 9 positions match TRBD2. The CDR3 runs 16 residues. Germline values: CDR1 SGHTA, CDR2 FQGNSA. The junction had 7 bases not matched to a gene; V was cut back by 5 bases and J by 0 bases. The CDR3 sequence is CASSPTSGSYQETQYF. CDR3 DNA: TGTGCCAGCAGCCCCACTAGCGGGTCGTACCAAGAGACCCAGTACTTC.

The J gene is TRBJ2-3, the V gene TRBV2; tentative D call: TRBD2 (5 bases). In germline, CDR1 is SNHLY, CDR2 FYNNEI. The V end lost 6 bases, the J end lost 5 bases, and 15 bases lay between the germline ends. The CDR3 loop spans 14 amino acids. The CDR3 region has the DNA TGTGCCAGCAGCTTTGAACCGGGGAGAGATACGCAGTATTTT. It specifies CASSFEPGRDTQYF.

This clonotype was counted ten times or more. This chain joins TRBV9 and TRBJ2-2; D is uncertain. The germline gives CDR1 SGDLS, CDR2 YYNGEE. This CDR3 region has 14 residues. V lost 0 bases and J 4 bases, leaving 7 bases between the germline ends. The CDR3 loop reads CASSVGQSTGELFF. The CDR3 DNA follows: TGTGCCAGCAGCGTAGGCCAGTCCACCGGGGAGCTGTTTTTT.

The CDR3 nucleotides read TGTGCCTGGAGAAAAGCGGGAGCGGACACCGGGGAGCTGTTTTTT. It yields the protein CAWRKAGADTGELFF. The chain uses TRBV30 and TRBJ2-2, with TRBD2 matching 8 bases. With 3 bases clipped from V and 3 bases from J, the junction kept 6 bases outside the gene matches. The CDR3 runs to 15 residues. The germline gives CDR1 GTSNPN, CDR2 SVGIG (reference sequence).

With regard to this clonotype: A much larger clone lies a single base off, so this may be a read error. V and J are TRBV12-3 or TRBV12-4 and TRBJ1-6; 11 positions match TRBD1. Germline trimming cut 7 bases from V and 6 bases from J; bases unmatched to any gene: 8. The CDR3 totals 16 residues. The CDR3, as DNA: TGTGCCAGCATCCCCCTAGGGACAGGGGGTAATTCACCCCTCCACTTT. Its translation: CASIPLGTGGNSPLHF.

This clonotype showed up just a few times. The V gene is TRBV5-4, the J gene TRBJ1-2, with 9 nucleotides matching TRBD1. Germline V gene lookup returns CDR1 SGHNT and CDR2 YYREEE (reference sequence). The V segment lost 3 bases and the J segment 7 bases; nucleotides outside the gene matches: 4. CDR3 length: 13 amino acids. CDR3: CASSSGQGGGYTF. DNA for the CDR3: TGTGCCAGCAGCTCGGGACAGGGTGGTGGCTACACCTTC.

This clonotype was seen a handful of times. The DNA of the CDR3 is TGCGCCAGCAGTCCTGGGGGGGGAACCTACGAGCAGTACTTC. It specifies CASSPGGGTYEQYF. The chain carries TRBV4-1 and TRBJ2-7, with TRBD2 matching over 7 bases. This CDR3 is 14 amino acids long. V was clipped by 6 bases and J by 2 bases; unmatched bases: 7. Germline V gives CDR1 MGHRA, CDR2 YSYEKL.

Many counts were recorded for this clonotype. The rearrangement joins TRBV10-3 to TRBJ2-3, with TRBD2 identical over 9 bases. J gave up 2 bases and V 5 bases, and 2 bases lay outside the gene matches. This CDR3 is 14 amino acids long. From germline, CDR1 is ENHRY and CDR2 SYGVKD. The CDR3 sequence: CAISSGRLTDTQYF. The CDR3 DNA follows: TGTGCCATCAGTAGCGGGAGGCTCACAGATACGCAGTATTTT.

This clonotype was seen only once. J is TRBJ1-4 and V is TRBV5-1; 10 nucleotides match TRBD1. V shed 4 bases and J 6 bases; nucleotides not matched to a gene: 6. Germline V gene sequence: CDR1 SGHRS, CDR2 YFSETQ. This CDR3 spans 15 amino acids. The CDR3 loop reads CASSVSGTGDEKLFF. CDR3 DNA sequence: TGCGCCAGCAGCGTCTCCGGGACAGGGGATGAAAAACTGTTTTTT.

The V call is TRBV29-1, the J call TRBJ2-3, with 7 bases that match TRBD2. CDR3 size: 18 residues. CDR1 SQVTM and CDR2 ANQGSEA come from the germline V gene. The junction had 13 bases not matched to a gene; V was cut back by 1 base and J by 0 bases. CDR3 protein: CSVEGRLAEESSTDTQYF. Here the CDR3 DNA reads TGCAGCGTTGAAGGTCGGCTAGCGGAAGAATCTAGCACAGATACGCAGTATTTT.

The V call is TRBV19, the J call TRBJ2-5, with TRBD1 identical over 10 bases. The germline gives CDR1 LNHDA, CDR2 SQIVND (reference sequence). V trimming: 2 bases; J trimming: 5 bases; junction bases outside the gene matches: 5. The CDR3 loop spans 15 amino acids. The CDR3 DNA is TGTGCCAGTAGTATACTCGGGACAGGGGAGGAGACCCAGTACTTC. Translated: CASSILGTGEETQYF.

This clonotype was detected many times. This chain uses TRBV2 with TRBJ2-5, with D hard to call. Germline assignment: CDR1 SNHLY and CDR2 FYNNEI. This CDR3 is 11 amino acids long. Trimming took 5 bases from V and 3 from J, leaving 4 bases between them. The CDR3 region has the DNA TGTGCCAGCAGTCGAGAAGAGACCCAGTACTTC. Amino acids: CASSREETQYF.

The genes are TRBV7-9 and TRBJ2-2; D may be TRBD1 or TRBD2 (5 bases each). Germline CDR1 reads SEHNR; CDR2 reads FQNEAQ (reference sequence). Trimming shortened V by 2 bases and J by 3 bases, and 10 bases separated the two germline ends. The CDR3 sequence is 15 residues long. CDR3 DNA: TGTGCCAGCAGCTTACGGGGCTCTTACACCGGGGAGCTGTTTTTT. This sequence encodes CASSLRGSYTGELFF.

About this clonotype itself: The conserved final phenylalanine or tryptophan is absent from the CDR3, which likely points to a read error. The V call is TRBV5-5, the J call TRBJ1-1; 7 bases map to TRBD1. The CDR3 is 14 amino acids. V lost 4 bases, J lost 1 base, and 4 bases stayed unmatched. The germline CDR1 and CDR2 sequences are SGHKS and YYEKEE (reference sequence). CDR3 DNA: TGTGCCAGCAGCCAGGGACAGCCGAACACTGAAGCTTTCCTT. Its translation: CASSQGQPNTEAFL.

The rearrangement joins TRBV29-1 to TRBJ2-7; TRBD1 matches 8 bases. The ends lost 6 bases at V and 5 bases at J; junction bases unmatched: 6. The CDR3 consists of 12 residues. Germline V gives CDR1 SQVTM, CDR2 ANQGSEA. CDR3: CSVQGQVDEQYF. CDR3 bases: TGCAGCGTGCAGGGACAGGTCGACGAGCAGTACTTC.

The chain joins TRBV7-8 to TRBJ2-1; 11 bases line up with TRBD2. CDR3 size: 15 residues. The J segment lost 1 base and the V segment lost 8 bases, leaving 4 bases of the junction unmatched. Germline CDR1 and CDR2: SGHVS and FQNEAQ. The CDR3 sequence: CASLLAGGSYNEQFF. The CDR3 region has the DNA TGTGCCAGCCTTCTAGCGGGAGGTTCCTACAATGAGCAGTTCTTC.

This rearrangement joins TRBV10-3 to TRBJ2-3; possibly TRBD1 or TRBD2 for D (5 bases each). Trimming left V 6 bases short and J 1 base short, with 17 bases between. Germline V gene sequence: CDR1 ENHRY, CDR2 SYGVKD. This CDR3 spans 16 amino acids. The CDR3 region has the DNA TGTGCCATCAGCACAGCCAGGGACGGGGGCACAGATACGCAGTATTTT. Protein product: CAISTARDGGTDTQYF.

The rearrangement uses TRBV7-9 and TRBJ2-5; a possible D gene is TRBD2 (5 bases). The CDR3 is 15 residues long. Trimming took off 5 bases at V and 4 bases at J, with 17 bases between the two ends. Germline lookup yields CDR1 SEHNR and CDR2 FQNEAQ (reference sequence). The chain's CDR3 is CASSPRVWGAETQYF. The CDR3 DNA reads as TGTGCCAGCAGCCCTAGGGTATGGGGAGCAGAGACCCAGTACTTC.